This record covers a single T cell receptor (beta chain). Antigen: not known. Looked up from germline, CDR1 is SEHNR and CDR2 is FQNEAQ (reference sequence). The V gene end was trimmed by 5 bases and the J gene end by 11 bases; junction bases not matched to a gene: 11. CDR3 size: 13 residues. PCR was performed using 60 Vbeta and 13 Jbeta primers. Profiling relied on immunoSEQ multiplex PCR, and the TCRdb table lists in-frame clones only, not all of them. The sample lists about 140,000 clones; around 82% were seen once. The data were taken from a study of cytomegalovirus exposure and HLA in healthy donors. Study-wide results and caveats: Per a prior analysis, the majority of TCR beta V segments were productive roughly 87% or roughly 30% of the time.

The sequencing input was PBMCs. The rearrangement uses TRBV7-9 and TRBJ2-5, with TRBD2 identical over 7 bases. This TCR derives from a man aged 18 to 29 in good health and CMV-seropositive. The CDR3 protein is CASSPGGTREQYF. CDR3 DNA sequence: TGTGCCAGCAGCCCGGGGGGTACCAGGGAGCAGTACTTC.